One sample yielded the 19 T cell receptor beta chains listed below, sequenced in a study of Ad26.COV2.S vaccination and SARS-CoV-2 variants. The treatment here: roughly 18 received Ad26.COV2.S at low or high dose, single or two shots; roughly five received placebo; per-sample allocation not given. Sampling was performed 63 days after the first vaccine or placebo injection. TCRdb's table, derived via immunoSEQ multiplex PCR, lists solely in-frame clones and lacks some. The sample records 350,000 to 400,000 clones, approximately 90% being singletons. The material sequenced was peripheral blood, taken in a trial of Ad26.COV2.S vaccine versus placebo. These receptors were collected from a person between 18 and 59 years old who received the Ad26.COV2.S COVID-19 vaccine or a placebo.

CDR3 DNA sequence: TGTGCCAGCGGAGGCCGGGGGCGATCAAACTATGGCTACACCTTC. Its protein is CASGGRGRSNYGYTF. The chain is built from TRBV7-8 and TRBJ1-2, with a weak D call TRBD1 (6 bases). The CDR3 is 15 amino acids. V shed 8 bases and J shed 2 bases, with 18 bases lying between them. Germline V gene data show CDR1 as SGHVS and CDR2 as FQNEAQ.

The chain links TRBV5-1 to TRBJ1-1; 7 bases agree with TRBD1. This CDR3 contains 15 residues. Looked up from germline, CDR1 is SGHRS and CDR2 is YFSETQ. Trimming at V came to 2 bases and at J to 0 bases, leaving 4 bases not matched to a gene. CDR3 DNA: TGCGCCAGCAGCTTCTGGGGACAGATGAACACTGAAGCTTTCTTT. It translates to CASSFWGQMNTEAFF.

The CDR3 region has the DNA TGTGCCAGCAGTTTCATACAGGGGGGGGAGACCCAGTACTTC. Translation: CASSFIQGGETQYF. V usage is TRBV28 and J usage is TRBJ2-5; TRBD1 might be the D (8 bases). Per the germline V gene, CDR1 is MDHEN and CDR2 is SYDVKM. V was trimmed by 3 bases and J by 5 bases, leaving 13 bases between them. The CDR3 consists of 14 residues.

The chain links TRBV10-2 to TRBJ1-4; weak D call: TRBD1 (6 bases). V was cut by 1 base and J by 6 bases, with 15 bases left in between. This CDR3 is built from 16 residues. Germline V gives CDR1 WSHSY, CDR2 SAAADI. The CDR3 sequence: CASSEWGRGGDEKLFF. CDR3 DNA sequence: TGCGCCAGCAGTGAGTGGGGTAGGGGGGGCGATGAAAAACTGTTTTTT.

The sample holds one count of this clone. The genes are TRBV4-3 and TRBJ2-1; D is uncertain. Germline loops: CDR1 LGHNA, CDR2 YSLEER. CDR3 length: 15 residues. Trimming removed 0 bases at V and 3 bases at J, with 9 bases between. CDR3 nucleotide sequence: TGCGCCAGCAGCCAAGACTTCGCCAGCTACAATGAGCAGTTCTTC. It is translated as CASSQDFASYNEQFF.

V and J are TRBV9 and TRBJ2-2, with D possibly being TRBD2 (5 bases). The CDR3 is made up of 15 amino acids. CDR1 is SGDLS, CDR2 YYNGEE, per germline. V was shortened by 3 bases and J by 1 base, with 10 bases between the two germline ends. The CDR3 DNA follows: TGTGCCAGCAGCGCCGGGGTCGTGAACACCGGGGAGCTGTTTTTT. Amino acid sequence: CASSAGVVNTGELFF.

CDR3 nucleotide sequence: TGTGCCAGCAGTTACCTGGGGGCAGGGGTCTACGAGCAGTACTTC. It yields the protein CASSYLGAGVYEQYF. The chain has TRBV6-5 and TRBJ2-7, with a weak D call TRBD1 (6 bases). Deletions cut 2 bases from V and 3 bases from J, with 14 bases between. The CDR3 consists of 15 residues. Germline lookup yields CDR1 MNHEY and CDR2 SVGAGI.

The chain links TRBV14 to TRBJ2-7, with 7 bases matching TRBD1. Germline CDR1 is SGHDN and CDR2 is FVKESK. This CDR3 is 15 amino acids long. With 3 bases clipped from V and 0 bases from J, the junction kept 5 bases outside the gene matches. DNA for the CDR3: TGTGCCAGCAGCCAGGGGACAGTGACCTCCTACGAGCAGTACTTC. It encodes CASSQGTVTSYEQYF. Drawing the rest from reference TRBV14 and TRBJ2-7, the complete variable domain is EAGVTQFPSHSVIEKGQTVTLRCDPISGHDNLYWYRRVMGKEIKFLLHFVKESKQDESGMPNNRFLAERTGGTYSTLKVQPAELEDSGVYFCASSQGTVTSYEQYFGPGTRLTVT.

The chain has TRBV7-2 and TRBJ1-5; the D is unclear. This CDR3 is built from 14 residues. Trimming removed 4 bases from V and 2 bases from J, with 9 bases in between. The V gene's germline CDR1 is SGHTA and CDR2 FQGNSA. The DNA of the CDR3 is TGTGCCAGCAGCTGGGGTATCGGCAATCAGCCCCAGCATTTT. It codes for CASSWGIGNQPQHF.

The chain employs TRBV3-1 (or the pseudogene TRBV3-2) and TRBJ1-1, with D uncertain. V was trimmed by 4 bases and J by 5 bases, leaving 5 bases between them. The CDR3 runs to 11 residues. Germline loops: CDR1 LGHDT, CDR2 YNNKEL (reference sequence). CDR3 bases: TGTGCCAGCAGCCGAGAAACTGAAGCTTTCTTT. It is translated as CASSRETEAFF.

This clone was observed a handful of times. The CDR3 bases are TGTGCCAGCAGCTTAGGCAGGGATTCACCCCTCCACTTT. The encoded protein is CASSLGRDSPLHF. The chain has TRBV11-3 and TRBJ1-6, with D perhaps matching TRBD1 (5 bases). Trimming shortened V by 1 base and J by 8 bases, and 6 bases separated the two germline ends. CDR3 length equals 13 residues. CDR1 and CDR2 from the germline V gene are SGHNT and YENEEA.

The chain uses TRBV7-9 and TRBJ1-1, with D uncertain. Germline lookup yields CDR1 SEHNR and CDR2 FQNEAQ (reference sequence). The CDR3 spans 14 residues. Trimming removed 0 bases from V and 5 bases from J, with 10 bases in between. The CDR3: CASSLAGVWTEAFF. DNA for the CDR3: TGTGCCAGCAGCTTAGCCGGGGTATGGACTGAAGCTTTCTTT.

In this sample, this clone turned up once. V usage is TRBV30 and J usage is TRBJ2-2, with no clear D. The V end lost 0 bases, the J end lost 6 bases, and 5 bases lay between the germline ends. The CDR3 contains 12 residues. Looked up from germline, CDR1 is GTSNPN and CDR2 is SVGIG (reference sequence). In DNA form, the CDR3 reads TGTGCCTGGAGTGTACGGTCCGGGGAGCTGTTTTTT. Translation gives CAWSVRSGELFF.

The chain carries TRBV4-1 and TRBJ2-1; 11 positions agree with TRBD2. The CDR3 sequence is 16 residues long. Germline V gene sequence: CDR1 MGHRA, CDR2 YSYEKL. Germline trimming cut 2 bases from V and 2 bases from J; bases unmatched to any gene: 2. The DNA for the CDR3 is TGCGCCAGCAGCCAAATGGGACTAGCGGCCTACAATGAGCAGTTCTTC. This translates into CASSQMGLAAYNEQFF.

The chain couples TRBV2 to TRBJ2-7; the D is unclear. The CDR3 consists of 14 residues. Trimming took off 7 bases at V and 0 bases at J, with 13 bases between the two ends. Germline-derived CDR1 and CDR2 are SNHLY and FYNNEI. CDR3 DNA sequence: TGTGCCAGCACCGAAGGTCCAAGCTCCTACGAGCAGTACTTC. Residues: CASTEGPSSYEQYF.

The chain recombines TRBV14 with TRBJ2-1, with 7 positions matching TRBD2. The germline gives CDR1 SGHDN, CDR2 FVKESK. V dropped 5 bases and J dropped 6; count of bases not matched to a gene: 16. This CDR3 has 17 amino acids. The CDR3 sequence: CASSSRLSSGAFNEQFF. The CDR3 coding sequence is TGTGCCAGCAGCTCCCGACTTTCCAGCGGGGCTTTCAATGAGCAGTTCTTC.

The rearrangement links TRBV9 to TRBJ2-2; D ambiguous. Germline values: CDR1 SGDLS, CDR2 YYNGEE. CDR3 length: 13 amino acids. V was trimmed by 0 bases and J by 7 bases, leaving 7 bases between them. The CDR3 protein is CASSVAQSGELFF. CDR3 DNA: TGTGCCAGCAGCGTAGCACAAAGCGGGGAGCTGTTTTTT. Variable domain in full (rest from reference TRBV9 and TRBJ2-2): DSGVTQTPKHLITATGQRVTLRCSPRSGDLSVYWYQQSLDQGLQFLIQYYNGEERAKGNILERFSAQQFPDLHSELNLSSLELGDSALYFCASSVAQSGELFFGEGSRLTVL.

CDR3 amino acids: CASSLGGPYEQYF. CDR3 DNA: TGTGCCAGCAGCTTAGGAGGGCCCTACGAGCAGTACTTC. This chain joins TRBV7-6 and TRBJ2-7, with D possibly TRBD2 on 5 matching bases. The CDR3 is 13 amino acids. The germline gives CDR1 SGHVS, CDR2 FNYEAQ. Trimming took off 1 base at V and 2 bases at J, with 6 bases between the two ends.

This chain uses TRBV4-1 with TRBJ1-5; D unclear. The V gene's germline CDR1 is MGHRA and CDR2 YSYEKL. The CDR3 totals 13 residues. V was pared by 1 base and J by 5 bases, with 6 bases between. This CDR3 is CASSQGRDQPQHF. CDR3 nucleotide sequence: TGCGCCAGCAGCCAAGGTAGGGATCAGCCCCAGCATTTT.